This T cell receptor (beta chain) was captured by sequencing in a study of cytomegalovirus exposure and HLA in healthy donors. The primer mix had 60 Vbeta and 13 Jbeta primers. Measured with immunoSEQ multiplex PCR; TCRdb has only the in-frame clones, and not every one. The table records 95,000 to 100,000 clones, roughly three quarters of them present only once. Germline V lookup: CDR1 SGHTA, CDR2 FQGNSA. The CDR3 totals 17 residues. V gave up 3 bases and J gave up 0 bases, with 15 bases separating them. Worth noting for this clone: The antigen remains unidentified.

Overall study findings and caveats: A later analysis associated some 16,000 TCR beta sequences with HLA alleles at a 0.05 false discovery rate.

This clonotype originated in a female donor in good health and CMV-seronegative. The rearrangement joins TRBV7-2 to TRBJ2-4; D is perhaps TRBD1 (8 bases). Sequenced input: PBMCs. DNA for the CDR3: TGTGCCAGCAGCTTGCAGGGGGCGGGGGTAGCCAAAAACATTCAGTACTTC. Residues: CASSLQGAGVAKNIQYF.